Sequencing of this TCR beta chain was carried out in a study of response to subunit inactivated influenza vaccine. TCRdb re-derived calls from the RT-PCR reads in MiXCR, one entry per CDR3 protein. The sample carries more than 450,000 distinct CDR3 sequences, 10% to 12% recorded once. This CDR3 is built from 10 residues. V was trimmed by 3 bases and J by 3 bases, leaving 2 bases between them. Germline V gene lookup returns CDR1 DFQATT and CDR2 SNEGSKA (reference sequence). In addition, the sample was reused for a study of T cells expressing NK-cell markers. This second report adds: Template switching by 5'RACE with UMIs generated the TCR beta cDNA. Obtained from sorted CD3+CD56+NKG2C+, CD3+CD56+NKG2C- and CD3+CD56-NKG2C+ T cells were the TCR beta repertoires.

This specimen consisted of PBMCs from blood, obtained on the day of vaccination. The receptor comes from a man aged 45-60 years who received an inactivated influenza vaccine. The chain has TRBV20-1 and TRBJ1-1, with no clear D. The CDR3 coding sequence is TGCAGTGCTAGGTACACTGAAGCTTTCTTT. Residues: CSARYTEAFF.